The T cell receptor beta chain described here comes from a study of blood T cells in healthy people across ages. About this clonotype itself: The antigen remains unidentified.

Findings and limits, study-wide: PBMCs went unsorted, and a conclusive naive versus antigen-experienced comparison was therefore prevented. Naive T cell percentage strongly correlated with TCR beta diversity.

Next came a second PCR, run for roughly 6 to 11 cycles, which used a sample-barcoded 5' primer along with a J-beta primer mix. TCRdb re-called the 5' RACE reads with MiXCR, one entry per CDR3 protein. The data show 650,000 to 700,000 distinct CDR3 sequences, 52% seen once. CDR1 KGHSH and CDR2 LQKENI come from the germline V gene. This CDR3 is 13 amino acids long. Trimming cost V 2 bases and J 5 bases, with 9 bases left between them. No fewer than 5 micrograms of total RNA were isolated from every sample. What was sequenced was blood. This receptor was taken from a woman of 80 years or more in good health. The chain combines TRBV18 with TRBJ2-5; D is perhaps TRBD1 (6 bases). The CDR3, as DNA: TGTGCCAGCTCACCATCAGGGGTGGAGACCCAGTACTTC. Encoded protein: CASSPSGVETQYF.